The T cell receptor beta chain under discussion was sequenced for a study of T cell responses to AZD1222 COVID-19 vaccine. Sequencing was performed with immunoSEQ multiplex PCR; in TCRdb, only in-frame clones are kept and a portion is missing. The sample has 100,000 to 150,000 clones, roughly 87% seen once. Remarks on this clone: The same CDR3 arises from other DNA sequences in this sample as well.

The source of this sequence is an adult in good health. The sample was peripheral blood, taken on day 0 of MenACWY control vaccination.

Written as DNA, the CDR3 is TGTGCCAGCAGCTTCGGTGAAAAACTGTTTTTT. Encoded protein: CASSFGEKLFF. The chain employs TRBV7-9 and TRBJ1-4; D remains unclear. Looked up from germline, CDR1 is SEHNR and CDR2 is FQNEAQ (reference sequence). The CDR3 covers 11 residues. Trimming removed 3 bases at V and 7 bases at J, with 3 bases between.